Given below is one T cell receptor beta chain in context. Trimming cost V 4 bases and J 5 bases, with 8 bases left between them. In germline, CDR1 is LNHNV, CDR2 YYDKDF (reference sequence). The CDR3 contains 13 residues. This entry is derived from a study of blood T cell repertoires in COVID-19. Across the whole study: T cells, B-cell-depleted T cells, or PBMCs provided the cDNA or gDNA that served as material.

In terms of age and location, participants ranged from roughly 18 to 90 years and lived in about two dozen US areas. Donors in Cohort 3 counted as recovered after two negative PCRs, clearance, or symptom resolution. As processed by the authors: Estimation of nucleated cell counts relied on the amplification of reference gene primers. TCRdb's copy holds only in-frame clones and misses some; the assay was immunoSEQ multiplex PCR. V, J and clone size derive from that table, while D and trimming were established from the DNA sequence. The table shows roughly 160,000 clones, with roughly 80% occurring only once.

The clonotype originates from a woman in her fifties or sixties who had recovered from COVID-19. The chain joins TRBV15 to TRBJ2-2; D is possibly TRBD1 (6 bases). What was sequenced was PBMCs or T cells enriched from blood (not recorded which). CDR3 in DNA: TGTGCCACCAGCACCGACAGGACCGGGGAGCTGTTTTTT. Protein sequence: CATSTDRTGELFF.